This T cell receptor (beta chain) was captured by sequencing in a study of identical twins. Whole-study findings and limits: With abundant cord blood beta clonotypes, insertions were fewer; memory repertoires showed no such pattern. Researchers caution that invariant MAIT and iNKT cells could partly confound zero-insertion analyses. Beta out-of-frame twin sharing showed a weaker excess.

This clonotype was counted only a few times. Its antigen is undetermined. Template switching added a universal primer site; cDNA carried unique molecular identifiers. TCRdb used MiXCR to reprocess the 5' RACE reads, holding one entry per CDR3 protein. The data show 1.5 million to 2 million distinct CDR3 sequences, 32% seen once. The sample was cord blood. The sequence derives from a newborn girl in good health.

The CDR3 bases are TGCGCCAGCAGCCAAAGGGGGGGAACCTATAATTCACCCCTCCACTTT. Translated, it gives CASSQRGGTYNSPLHF. The chain recombines TRBV4-1 with TRBJ1-6, with a possible D match to TRBD1 (6 bases). CDR3 size: 16 residues. Germline V gives CDR1 MGHRA, CDR2 YSYEKL. Trimming left V 2 bases short and J 2 bases short, with 10 bases between.